The clone carrying this T cell receptor (beta chain) was observed a single time. The antigen is undetermined. This specimen belongs to a study of T cell repertoires in cytomegalovirus infection. Study-level information: Public signatures in TCR beta pointed to CMV infection and matching HLA type. Findings of the study overall: Dominating the ex vivo response were HLA-C-restricted CMV-specific TCR beta clonotypes. Cumulative frequency (of public TCR beta family members) identified carriers of CMV plus the relevant HLA.

TCRdb re-called the reads with MiXCR, one entry per CDR3 protein. The sample includes 200,000 to 300,000 distinct CDR3 sequences, roughly an eighth of them seen just once. V lost 3 bases to trimming and J lost 7 bases; unmatched junction nucleotides: 5. Per the germline V gene, CDR1 is MGHDK and CDR2 is SYGVNS. This CDR3 spans 13 amino acids. The source of this sequence is a human donor in good health (CMV status not recorded). Some clones in this sample may be carry-over from other donors' samples. The V call is TRBV25-1, the J call TRBJ1-2; 7 bases align to TRBD1. Sequencing input: PBMCs. This CDR3 reads CASSDGQAFGYTF. CDR3 DNA: TGTGCCAGCAGTGATGGACAGGCTTTTGGCTACACCTTC.